The present entry profiles one T cell receptor beta chain with its context. The time point was: patch test 3, about 24 weeks after DPC sensitization. The treatment was: therapeutic diphenylcyclopropenone sensitization with weekly scalp DPC. Germline V gene lookup returns CDR1 SQVTM and CDR2 ANQGSEA. The V end lost 4 bases, the J end lost 4 bases, and 11 bases lay between the germline ends. CDR3 length equals 12 residues. From the RACE reads, TCRdb called clonotypes with MiXCR, one entry per CDR3 protein. Among under 200,000 distinct CDR3 sequences listed, roughly a quarter were seen once. The data derive from a study of human T cells and chemical hapten exposure.

This TCR derives from a young woman with alopecia areata. Some clones in this sample may be carry-over from other donors' samples. The chain links TRBV29-1 to TRBJ2-7; D unclear. The material was whole blood, obtained in connection with sensitization to the hapten diphenylcyclopropenone (DPC). The DNA of the CDR3 is TGCAGCGTTGGATTCGGCGAGTACGAGCAGTACTTC. Residues: CSVGFGEYEQYF.